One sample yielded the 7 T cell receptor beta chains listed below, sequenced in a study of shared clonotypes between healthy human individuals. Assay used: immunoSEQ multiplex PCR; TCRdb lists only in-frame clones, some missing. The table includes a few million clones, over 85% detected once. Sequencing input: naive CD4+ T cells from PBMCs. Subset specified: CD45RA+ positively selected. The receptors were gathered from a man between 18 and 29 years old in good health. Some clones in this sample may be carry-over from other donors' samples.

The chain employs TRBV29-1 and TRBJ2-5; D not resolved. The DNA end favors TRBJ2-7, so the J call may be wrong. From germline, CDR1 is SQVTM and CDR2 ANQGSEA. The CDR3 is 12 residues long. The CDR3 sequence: CSSAGPNYEQYF. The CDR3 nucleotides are TGCAGCTCAGCCGGGCCCAACTACGAGCAGTACTTC.

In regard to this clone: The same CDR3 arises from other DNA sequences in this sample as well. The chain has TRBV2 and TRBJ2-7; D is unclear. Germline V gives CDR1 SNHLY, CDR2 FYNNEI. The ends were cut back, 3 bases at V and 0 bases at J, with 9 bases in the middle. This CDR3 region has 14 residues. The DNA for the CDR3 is TGTGCCAGCAGTGAGGACCGAAGCTCCTACGAGCAGTACTTC. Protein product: CASSEDRSSYEQYF.

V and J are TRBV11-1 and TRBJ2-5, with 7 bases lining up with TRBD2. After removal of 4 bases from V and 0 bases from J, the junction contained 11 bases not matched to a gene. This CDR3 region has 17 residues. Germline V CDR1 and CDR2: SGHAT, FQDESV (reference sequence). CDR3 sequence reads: CASSSITSASYQETQYF. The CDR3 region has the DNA TGTGCCAGCAGCTCCATTACTAGCGCCTCGTACCAAGAGACCCAGTACTTC.

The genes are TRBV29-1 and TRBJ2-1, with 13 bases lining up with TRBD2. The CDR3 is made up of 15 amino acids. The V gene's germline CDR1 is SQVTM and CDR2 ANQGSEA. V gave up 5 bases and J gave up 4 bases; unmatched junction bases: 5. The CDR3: CSVPGTSGMYNEQFF. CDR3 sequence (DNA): TGCAGCGTTCCAGGGACTAGCGGGATGTACAATGAGCAGTTCTTC.

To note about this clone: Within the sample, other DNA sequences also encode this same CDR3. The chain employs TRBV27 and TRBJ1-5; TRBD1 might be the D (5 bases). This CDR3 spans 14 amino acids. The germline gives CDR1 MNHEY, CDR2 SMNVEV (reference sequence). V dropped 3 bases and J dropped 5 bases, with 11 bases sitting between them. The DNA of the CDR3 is TGTGCCAGCAGTTTTTTGGGGGGGGATCAGCCCCAGCATTTT. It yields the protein CASSFLGGDQPQHF.

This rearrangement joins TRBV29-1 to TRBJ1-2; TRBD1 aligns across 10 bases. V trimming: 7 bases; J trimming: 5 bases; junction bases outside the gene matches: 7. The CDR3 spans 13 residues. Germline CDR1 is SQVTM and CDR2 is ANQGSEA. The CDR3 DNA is TGCAGCGCTGAGGGACAGGGGTTGTATGGCTACACCTTC. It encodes CSAEGQGLYGYTF.

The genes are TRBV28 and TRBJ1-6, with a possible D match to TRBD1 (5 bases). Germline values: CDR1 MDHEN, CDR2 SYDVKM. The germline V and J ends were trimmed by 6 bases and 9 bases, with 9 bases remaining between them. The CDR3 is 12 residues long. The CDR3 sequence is CASRPGSSPLHF. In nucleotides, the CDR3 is TGTGCCAGCAGGCCAGGGAGTTCACCCCTCCACTTT.